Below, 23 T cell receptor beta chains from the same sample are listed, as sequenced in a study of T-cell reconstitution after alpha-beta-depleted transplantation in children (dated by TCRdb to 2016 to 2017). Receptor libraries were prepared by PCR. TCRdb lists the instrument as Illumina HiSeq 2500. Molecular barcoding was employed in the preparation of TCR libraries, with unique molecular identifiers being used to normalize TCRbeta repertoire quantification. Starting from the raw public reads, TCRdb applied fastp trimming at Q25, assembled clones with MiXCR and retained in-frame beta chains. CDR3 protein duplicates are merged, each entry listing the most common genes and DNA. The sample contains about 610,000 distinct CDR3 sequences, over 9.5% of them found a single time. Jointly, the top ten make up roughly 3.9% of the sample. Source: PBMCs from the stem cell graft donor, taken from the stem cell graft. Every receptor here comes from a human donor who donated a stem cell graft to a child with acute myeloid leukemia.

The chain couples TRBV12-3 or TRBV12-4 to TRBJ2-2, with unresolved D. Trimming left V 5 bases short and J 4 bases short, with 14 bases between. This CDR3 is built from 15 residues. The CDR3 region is CASSRLGWTTGELFF. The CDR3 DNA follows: TGTGCCAGCAGTCGCCTAGGCTGGACCACCGGGGAGCTGTTTTTT.

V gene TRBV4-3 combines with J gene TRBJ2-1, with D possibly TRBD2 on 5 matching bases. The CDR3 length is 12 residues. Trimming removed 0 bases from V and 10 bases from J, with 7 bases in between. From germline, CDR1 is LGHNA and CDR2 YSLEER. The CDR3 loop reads CASSQDTGEQFF. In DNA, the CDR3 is TGCGCCAGCAGCCAAGATACGGGAGAGCAGTTCTTC.

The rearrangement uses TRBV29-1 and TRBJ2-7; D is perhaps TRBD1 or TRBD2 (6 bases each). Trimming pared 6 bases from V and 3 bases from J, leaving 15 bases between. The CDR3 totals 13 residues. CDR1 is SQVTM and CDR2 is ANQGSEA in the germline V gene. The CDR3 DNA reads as TGCAGCGTAAAGGGGGGAGTTGGCTACGAGCAGTACTTC. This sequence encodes CSVKGGVGYEQYF.

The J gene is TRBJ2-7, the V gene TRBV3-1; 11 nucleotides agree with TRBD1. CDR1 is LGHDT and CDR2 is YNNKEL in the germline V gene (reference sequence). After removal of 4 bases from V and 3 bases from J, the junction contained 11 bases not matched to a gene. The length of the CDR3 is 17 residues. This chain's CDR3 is CASSPPPGQGVDYEQYF. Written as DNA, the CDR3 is TGTGCCAGCAGCCCGCCCCCGGGACAGGGGGTGGACTACGAGCAGTACTTC.

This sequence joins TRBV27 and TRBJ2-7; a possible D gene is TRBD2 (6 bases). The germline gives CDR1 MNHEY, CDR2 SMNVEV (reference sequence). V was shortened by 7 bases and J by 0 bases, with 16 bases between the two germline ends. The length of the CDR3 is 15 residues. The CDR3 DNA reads TGTGCCAGCACCAAAGCGGGCCCAAGCTCCTACGAGCAGTACTTC. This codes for CASTKAGPSSYEQYF.

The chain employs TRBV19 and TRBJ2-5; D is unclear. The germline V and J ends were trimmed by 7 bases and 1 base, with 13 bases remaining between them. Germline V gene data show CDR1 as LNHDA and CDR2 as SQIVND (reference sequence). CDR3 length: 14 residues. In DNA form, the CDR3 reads TGTGCCAGTAACTCGCGCTACCCCCAAGAGACCCAGTACTTC. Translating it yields CASNSRYPQETQYF.

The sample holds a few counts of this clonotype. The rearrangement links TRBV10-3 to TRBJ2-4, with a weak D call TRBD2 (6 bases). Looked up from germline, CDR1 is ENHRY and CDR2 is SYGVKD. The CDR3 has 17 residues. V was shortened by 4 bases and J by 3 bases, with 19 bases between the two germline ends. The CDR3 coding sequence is TGTGCCATCAGTGGGGGAGGACCCGACGGGGGCAAAAACATTCAGTACTTC. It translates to CAISGGGPDGGKNIQYF.

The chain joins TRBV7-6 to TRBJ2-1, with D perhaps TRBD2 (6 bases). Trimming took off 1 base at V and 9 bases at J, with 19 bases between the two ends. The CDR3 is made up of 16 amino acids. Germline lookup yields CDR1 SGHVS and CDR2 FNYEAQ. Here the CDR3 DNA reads TGTGCCAGCAGCTTAGGGGCGGCACTAGCCACGGGTGAGCAGTTCTTC. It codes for CASSLGAALATGEQFF. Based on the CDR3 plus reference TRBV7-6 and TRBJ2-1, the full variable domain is GAGVSQSPRYKVTKRGQDVALRCDPISGHVSLYWYRQALGQGPEFLTYFNYEAQQDKSGLPNDRFSAERPEGSISTLTIQRTEQRDSAMYRCASSLGAALATGEQFFGPGTRLTVL.

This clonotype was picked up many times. The CDR3 DNA reads TGCAGTGCTGTCCGGGACTCTTCCTACGAGCAGTACTTC. It is translated as CSAVRDSSYEQYF. The chain carries TRBV20-1 and TRBJ2-7; possibly TRBD2 for D (6 bases). Germline lookup yields CDR1 DFQATT and CDR2 SNEGSKA (reference sequence). The CDR3 spans 13 residues. The ends were cut back, 5 bases at V and 1 base at J, with 12 bases in the middle.

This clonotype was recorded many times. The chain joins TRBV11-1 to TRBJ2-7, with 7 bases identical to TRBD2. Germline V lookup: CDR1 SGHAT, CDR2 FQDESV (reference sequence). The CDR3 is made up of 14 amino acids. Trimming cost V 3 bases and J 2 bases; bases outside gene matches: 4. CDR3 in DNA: TGTGCCAGCAGCTTTAGCGGGCCTACCTACGAGCAGTACTTC. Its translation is CASSFSGPTYEQYF.

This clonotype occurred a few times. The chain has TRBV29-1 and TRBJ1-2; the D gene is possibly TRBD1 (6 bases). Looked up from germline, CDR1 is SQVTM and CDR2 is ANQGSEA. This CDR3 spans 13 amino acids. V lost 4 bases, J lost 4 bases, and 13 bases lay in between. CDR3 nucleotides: TGCAGCGTTGGACCCGACAGGCTCTATGGCTACACCTTC. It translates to CSVGPDRLYGYTF.

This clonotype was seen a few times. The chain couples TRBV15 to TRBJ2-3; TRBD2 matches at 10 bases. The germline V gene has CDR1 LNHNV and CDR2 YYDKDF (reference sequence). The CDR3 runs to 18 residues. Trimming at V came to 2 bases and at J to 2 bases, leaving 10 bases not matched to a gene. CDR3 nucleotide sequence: TGTGCCACCAGCAGACCTATACGGACTAGCGGAGCCACAGATACGCAGTATTTT. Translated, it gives CATSRPIRTSGATDTQYF.

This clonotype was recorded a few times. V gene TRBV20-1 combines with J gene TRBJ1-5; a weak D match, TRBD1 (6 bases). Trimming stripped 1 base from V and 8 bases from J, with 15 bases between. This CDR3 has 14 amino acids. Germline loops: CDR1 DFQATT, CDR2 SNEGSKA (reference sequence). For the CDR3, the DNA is TGCAGTGCTAGAGGACCAGGGGCCGCTGAGCCCCAGCATTTT. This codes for CSARGPGAAEPQHF.

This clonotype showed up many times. The CDR3, as DNA: TGCGCCAGCAGCTTGGACCTAGCAGGGGATACGCAGTATTTT. Its protein product is CASSLDLAGDTQYF. The chain links TRBV5-1 to TRBJ2-3; tentatively, D is TRBD1 or TRBD2 (5 bases each). Trimming stripped 0 bases from V and 6 bases from J, with 11 bases between. The CDR3 extends over 14 amino acids. Germline V lookup: CDR1 SGHRS, CDR2 YFSETQ.

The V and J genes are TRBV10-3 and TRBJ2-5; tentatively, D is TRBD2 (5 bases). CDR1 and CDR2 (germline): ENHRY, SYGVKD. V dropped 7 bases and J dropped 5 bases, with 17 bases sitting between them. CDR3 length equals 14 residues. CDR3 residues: CAINPSRGGETQYF. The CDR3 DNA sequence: TGTGCCATCAATCCTAGTCGAGGCGGGGAGACCCAGTACTTC.

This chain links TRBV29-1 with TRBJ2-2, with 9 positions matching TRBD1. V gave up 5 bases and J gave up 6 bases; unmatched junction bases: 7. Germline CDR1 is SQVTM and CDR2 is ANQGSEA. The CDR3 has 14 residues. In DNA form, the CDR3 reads TGCAGCGTTCTTACAGGGGGCCCCCCCGGGGAGCTGTTTTTT. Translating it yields CSVLTGGPPGELFF.

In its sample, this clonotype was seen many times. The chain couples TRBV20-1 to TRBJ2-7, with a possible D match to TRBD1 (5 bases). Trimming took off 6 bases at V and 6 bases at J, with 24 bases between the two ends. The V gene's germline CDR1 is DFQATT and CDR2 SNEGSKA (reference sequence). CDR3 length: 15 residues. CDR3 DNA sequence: TGCAGTGCCACGACCCTCTCCCTAAAGGGGTTCGAGCAGTACTTC. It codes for CSATTLSLKGFEQYF.

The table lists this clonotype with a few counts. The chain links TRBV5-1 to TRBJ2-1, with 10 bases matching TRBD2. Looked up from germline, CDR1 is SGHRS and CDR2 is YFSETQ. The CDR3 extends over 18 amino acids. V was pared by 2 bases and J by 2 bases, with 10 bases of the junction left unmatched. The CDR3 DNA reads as TGCGCCAGCAGCTTCCCTGAGACTAGCGGGTTAACCTACAATGAGCAGTTCTTC. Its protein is CASSFPETSGLTYNEQFF.

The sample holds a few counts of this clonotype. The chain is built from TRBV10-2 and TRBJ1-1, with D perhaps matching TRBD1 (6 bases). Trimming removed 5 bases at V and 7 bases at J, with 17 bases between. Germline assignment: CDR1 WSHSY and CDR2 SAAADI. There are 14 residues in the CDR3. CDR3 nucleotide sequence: TGCGCCAGCAGTTATGAGGGGGGAATGAGTGAAGCTTTCTTT. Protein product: CASSYEGGMSEAFF.

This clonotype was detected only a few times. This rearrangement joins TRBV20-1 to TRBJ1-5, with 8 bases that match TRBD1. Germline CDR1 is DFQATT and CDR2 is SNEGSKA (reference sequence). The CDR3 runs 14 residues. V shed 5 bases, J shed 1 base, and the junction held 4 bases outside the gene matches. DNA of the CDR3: TGCAGTGCTTACCGGGACAGGAGCAATCAGCCCCAGCATTTT. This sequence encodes CSAYRDRSNQPQHF.

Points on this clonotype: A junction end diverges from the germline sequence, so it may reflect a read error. CDR3: CASRLPDGELFF. CDR3 DNA sequence: TGTGCCAGCCGTTTACCCGACGGGGAGCTGTTTTTT. This sequence joins TRBV27 and TRBJ2-2; D is unresolved. CDR3 length: 12 amino acids. Germline CDR1 is MNHEY and CDR2 is SMNVEV (reference sequence).

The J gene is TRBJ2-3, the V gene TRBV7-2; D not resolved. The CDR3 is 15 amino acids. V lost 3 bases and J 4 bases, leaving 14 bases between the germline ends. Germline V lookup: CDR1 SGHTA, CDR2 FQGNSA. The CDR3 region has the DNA TGTGCCAGCAGCTTCATCCTAAACCCTGCAGATACGCAGTATTTT. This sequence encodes CASSFILNPADTQYF.

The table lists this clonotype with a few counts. CDR3 sequence: CSARDARQASLEQFF. The CDR3 DNA follows: TGCAGTGCTAGAGACGCGCGGCAGGCGAGTCTTGAGCAGTTCTTC. The V and J genes are TRBV20-1 and TRBJ2-1; D call uncertain. The germline gives CDR1 DFQATT, CDR2 SNEGSKA (reference sequence). The CDR3 covers 15 residues. Trimming took off 0 bases at V and 9 bases at J, with 18 bases between the two ends.